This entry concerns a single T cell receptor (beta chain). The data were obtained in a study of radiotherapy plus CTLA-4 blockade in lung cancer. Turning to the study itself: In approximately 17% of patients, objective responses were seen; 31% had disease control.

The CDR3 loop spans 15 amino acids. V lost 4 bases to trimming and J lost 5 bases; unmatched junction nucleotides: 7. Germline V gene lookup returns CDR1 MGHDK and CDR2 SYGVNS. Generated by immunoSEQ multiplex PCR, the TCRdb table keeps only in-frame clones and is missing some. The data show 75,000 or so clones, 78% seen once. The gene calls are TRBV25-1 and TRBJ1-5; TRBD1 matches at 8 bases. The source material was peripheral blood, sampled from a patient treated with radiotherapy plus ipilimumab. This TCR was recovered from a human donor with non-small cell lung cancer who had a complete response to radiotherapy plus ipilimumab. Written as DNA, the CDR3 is TGTGCCAGCAGTGCTACAGGGGGAATGGATCAGCCCCAGCATTTT. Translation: CASSATGGMDQPQHF. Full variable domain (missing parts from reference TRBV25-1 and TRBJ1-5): EADIYQTPRYLVIGTGKKITLECSQTMGHDKMYWYQQDPGMELHLIHYSYGVNSTEKGDLSSESTVSRIRTEHFPLTLESARPSHTSQYLCASSATGGMDQPQHFGDGTRLSIL.